Listed here is a single TCR beta chain. Antigen unknown. The method was immunoSEQ multiplex PCR; TCRdb's version includes in-frame clones alone and lacks a portion of them. The data hold about 140,000 clones, with 75% to 95% observed a single time. This sample was taken from a study of T cell responses to AZD1222 COVID-19 vaccine. On the study more broadly: Recipients boosted at about 4 weeks or about 12 weeks are pooled. Broader study findings: In a largely white British group with more females than males, clonal diversity was possibly underestimated. Variant regions that are unmutated are reportedly the target of nearly half of spike-specific TCRs.

J lost 0 bases, V lost 5 bases, and 10 bases had no gene match. CDR3 size: 17 residues. The germline CDR1 and CDR2 sequences are SGHTA and FQGNSA. The rearrangement links TRBV7-2 to TRBJ1-3, with 7 bases fitting TRBD1. This sequence was found in an adult in good health. The starting material was peripheral blood, obtained on day 0 of AZD1222 vaccination. In DNA form, the CDR3 reads TGTGCCAGCAGCATAGAGGGACAGTTTTTCTCTGGAAACACCATATATTTT. This gives the protein CASSIEGQFFSGNTIYF.